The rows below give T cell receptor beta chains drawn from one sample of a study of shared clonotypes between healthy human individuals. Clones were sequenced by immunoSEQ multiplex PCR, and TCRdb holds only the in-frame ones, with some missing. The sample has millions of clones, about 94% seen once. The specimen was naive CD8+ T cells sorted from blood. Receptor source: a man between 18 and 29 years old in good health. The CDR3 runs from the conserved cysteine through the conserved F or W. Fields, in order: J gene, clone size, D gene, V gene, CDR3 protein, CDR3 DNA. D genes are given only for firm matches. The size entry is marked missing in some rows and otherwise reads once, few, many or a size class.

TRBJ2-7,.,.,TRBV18,CASSPPLGEGVYEQYF,TGTGCCAGCTCACCACCGCTCGGAGAGGGGGTCTACGAGCAGTACTTC
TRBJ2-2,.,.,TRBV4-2,CASSQERGGLGELFF,TGTGCCAGCAGCCAAGAACGCGGGGGCCTTGGGGAGCTGTTTTTT
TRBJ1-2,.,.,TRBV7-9,CASSLVVNAEGYTF,TGTGCCAGCAGCTTAGTGGTCAACGCGGAGGGCTACACCTTC
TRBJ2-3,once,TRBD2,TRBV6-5,CASSSRTSGTDTQYF,TGTGCCAGCAGTAGCAGGACTAGCGGGACAGATACGCAGTATTTT
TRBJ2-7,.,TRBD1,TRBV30,CAWSVGQTFEQYF,TGTGCCTGGAGTGTGGGACAGACCTTCGAGCAGTACTTC
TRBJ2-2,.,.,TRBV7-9,CASSSLAVSNTGELFF,TGTGCCAGCAGCTCATTAGCGGTATCGAACACCGGGGAGCTGTTTTTT
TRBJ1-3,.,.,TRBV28,CASSLGGEGNTIYF,TGTGCCAGCAGTTTAGGAGGGGAAGGAAACACCATATATTTT
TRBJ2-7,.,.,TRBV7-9,CASSFGGGINEQYF,TGTGCCAGCAGCTTTGGAGGGGGCATCAACGAGCAGTACTTC
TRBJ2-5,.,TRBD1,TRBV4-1,CASSQDLGQGQETQYF,TGCGCCAGCAGCCAAGATCTGGGACAGGGCCAAGAGACCCAGTACTTC
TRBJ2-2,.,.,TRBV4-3,CASSPLLDSVANTGELFF,TGCGCCAGCAGCCCGCTTCTGGACAGCGTGGCGAACACCGGGGAGCTGTTTTTT
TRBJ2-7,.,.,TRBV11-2,CASSNLGSEQYF,TGTGCCAGCAGCAACTTGGGGAGCGAGCAGTACTTC
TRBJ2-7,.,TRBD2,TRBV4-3,CASSQGASGRSSYEQYF,TGCGCCAGCAGCCAAGGAGCTAGCGGGAGGTCCTCCTACGAGCAGTACTTC
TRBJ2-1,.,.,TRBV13,CASSRTQEQFF,TGTGCCAGCAGCCGTACACAGGAGCAGTTCTTC
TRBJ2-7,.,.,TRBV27,CASRPAGSQTYEQYF,TGTGCCAGCCGTCCGGCGGGTTCCCAAACCTACGAGCAGTACTTC
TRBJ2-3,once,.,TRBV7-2,CASSPGRGADTQYF,TGTGCCAGCAGCCCTGGACGTGGGGCAGATACGCAGTATTTT
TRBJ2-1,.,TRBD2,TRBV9,CASSADSGGDNEQFF,TGTGCCAGCAGCGCTGATAGCGGGGGGGACAATGAGCAGTTCTTC
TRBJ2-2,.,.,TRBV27,CASSVLGADGELFF,TGTGCCAGCAGTGTGTTGGGGGCGGACGGGGAGCTGTTTTTT